This T cell receptor (beta chain) comes out of a study of human T cells and chemical hapten exposure. V lost 0 bases and J 0 bases, leaving 15 bases between the germline ends. The CDR3 extends over 16 amino acids. Germline-derived CDR1 and CDR2 are DFQATT and SNEGSKA (reference sequence). Via MiXCR, TCRdb re-called the RACE reads, giving one row per CDR3 protein. Of about 80,000 distinct CDR3 sequences in the sample, around 13% are singletons; the top ten hold 4% to 6%. Stated time point: pre-sensitization, week 0. Treatment denoted: therapeutic diphenylcyclopropenone sensitization with weekly scalp DPC.

The TCR was taken from a woman between 50 and 59 years old with alopecia areata. Some clones in this sample may be carry-over from other donors' samples. The V call is TRBV20-1, the J call TRBJ2-7; no clear D gene. The sample here was whole blood, taken in connection with sensitization to the hapten diphenylcyclopropenone (DPC). CDR3 amino acids: CSARDRTRLSSYEQYF. The DNA for the CDR3 is TGCAGTGCTAGAGATCGTACCCGCCTCTCCTCCTACGAGCAGTACTTC.